The clone carrying this TCR beta chain was recorded a few times. Antigen: not known. Production of TCR cDNA was by 5'RACE template switching, which also added a universal primer site and UMIs. TCRdb re-analysed the 5' RACE reads in MiXCR, keeping a single row per CDR3 protein. The sample lists 300,000 to 400,000 distinct CDR3 sequences; around 13% were seen once. The source of the sample is a study of T cells after yellow fever vaccination. Study results and limitations: Primary-vaccination clones mostly resurfaced post-booster (roughly 97% CD4, roughly 87% CD8).

The material sequenced was CD4+ T cells sorted from PBMCs, taken 15 days after the yellow fever booster vaccination. The sequence was collected from a man between 18 and 35 years old who received the YFV17D yellow fever vaccine.

The DNA of the CDR3 is TGCGCCAGCAGCGCCCAGGGGATCCGCACCGGGGAGCTGTTTTTT. Translation: CASSAQGIRTGELFF. V is TRBV5-1 and J is TRBJ2-2, with D maybe TRBD1 (6 bases). There are 15 residues in the CDR3. CDR1 is SGHRS, CDR2 YFSETQ, per germline. V dropped 4 bases and J dropped 4 bases, with 14 bases sitting between them.